Following are 15 T cell receptor beta chains from one sample sequenced in a study of blood T cell repertoires in COVID-19. The assay was immunoSEQ multiplex PCR, and TCRdb's table has in-frame clones only and misses some. Of about 200,000 clones listed, around 84% are singletons. The sequenced material came from PBMCs or T cells enriched from blood (not recorded which). The origin of the receptors is a man aged 40-49 years who had recovered from COVID-19.

This sequence joins TRBV24-1 and TRBJ1-5, with 11 positions matching TRBD1. The germline CDR1 and CDR2 sequences are KGHDR and SFDVKD. This CDR3 has 15 amino acids. The V segment lost 4 bases and the J segment 5 bases; nucleotides outside the gene matches: 3. The CDR3 nucleotides read TGTGCCACCAGTGAGGGGGACAGGGGGGATCAGCCCCAGCATTTT. As protein: CATSEGDRGDQPQHF.

The CDR3 nucleotides are TGTGCCAGCGGCTCGACAGGGGGCAGGGAGCAGTTCTTC. It is translated as CASGSTGGREQFF. The chain is built from TRBV12-3 or TRBV12-4 and TRBJ2-1, with TRBD1 identical over 10 bases. The length of the CDR3 is 13 residues. The J segment lost 10 bases and the V segment lost 8 bases, leaving 8 bases of the junction unmatched.

To note about this clone: The junction shows a germline mismatch at one end, possibly a read error. The rearrangement joins TRBV7-7 to TRBJ1-2, with D perhaps TRBD1 (6 bases). Germline V gives CDR1 SSHAT, CDR2 FNYEAQ (reference sequence). The CDR3 is 15 amino acids. The CDR3 nucleotides are TGTGCTAGCACGCCATTTTTACAGGGAGGGGATGGCTACACCTTC. Amino acids: CASTPFLQGGDGYTF.

The chain carries TRBV19 and TRBJ2-3; 13 bases are shared with TRBD2. Germline-derived CDR1 and CDR2 are LNHDA and SQIVND (reference sequence). The CDR3 consists of 15 residues. V lost 6 bases, J lost 3 bases, and 3 bases stayed unmatched. CDR3 in DNA: TGTGCCAGTAGACGGACTAGCGGGAGTACAGATACGCAGTATTTT. Translation gives CASRRTSGSTDTQYF.

This clone was observed at least ten times. The chain employs TRBV11-3 and TRBJ1-2; TRBD1 might be the D (5 bases). CDR1 and CDR2 from the germline V gene are SGHNT and YENEEA. The CDR3 has 14 amino acids. V was clipped by 3 bases and J by 6 bases, with 14 bases between them. In DNA form, the CDR3 reads TGTGCCAGCAGCTTGAGGCCCGGGGGGGATGGCTACACCTTC. As protein: CASSLRPGGDGYTF.

This rearrangement joins TRBV6-5 to TRBJ1-2; possibly TRBD1 for D (5 bases). The CDR3 totals 15 residues. With 5 bases removed from V and 8 bases from J, the gap between germline ends came to 21 bases. Germline V gene lookup returns CDR1 MNHEY and CDR2 SVGAGI. For the CDR3, the DNA is TGTGCCAGCAGTCGGACGTACGGGACTACGGGAGGCTACACCTTC. Amino acid sequence: CASSRTYGTTGGYTF.

The chain links TRBV14 to TRBJ2-7; TRBD2 matches 7 bases. The CDR3 spans 14 residues. Looked up from germline, CDR1 is SGHDN and CDR2 is FVKESK. V gave up 1 base and J gave up 7 bases; unmatched junction bases: 7. The CDR3 is CASSQVAGAGEQYF. The DNA for the CDR3 is TGTGCCAGCAGCCAAGTGGCGGGAGCAGGAGAGCAGTACTTC.

CDR3 region: CASSPVGGGSYGYTF. CDR3 nucleotides: TGTGCCAGCAGCCCCGTGGGGGGGGGCAGCTATGGCTACACCTTC. The chain couples TRBV7-3 to TRBJ1-2; TRBD1 might be the D (6 bases). Germline V gives CDR1 SGHTA, CDR2 FQGTGA. V dropped 5 bases and J dropped 4 bases, with 17 bases sitting between them. The CDR3 runs to 15 residues.

This clone was detected only a few times. The chain links TRBV7-6 to TRBJ1-1, with unresolved D. CDR1 and CDR2 (germline): SGHVS, FNYEAQ. V dropped 8 bases and J dropped 1 base, with 11 bases sitting between them. This CDR3 contains 13 residues. The CDR3 region has the DNA TGTGCCAGCCGGAGGGATCCGAACACTGAAGCTTTCTTT. It is translated as CASRRDPNTEAFF.

The chain carries TRBV5-1 and TRBJ1-2; 7 nucleotides agree with TRBD1. The CDR3 has 14 amino acids. Germline CDR1 is SGHRS and CDR2 is YFSETQ. V shed 3 bases, J shed 4 bases, and the junction held 6 bases outside the gene matches. The CDR3 region is CASSSGDSLYGYTF. The CDR3 DNA reads TGCGCCAGCAGCTCCGGGGACAGCCTCTATGGCTACACCTTC.

This clone was observed a single time. The V and J genes are TRBV5-1 and TRBJ2-7, with TRBD2 matching over 8 bases. Germline CDR1 reads SGHRS; CDR2 reads YFSETQ. The length of the CDR3 is 14 residues. V lost 7 bases, J lost 2 bases, and 8 bases stayed unmatched. The DNA of the CDR3 is TGCGCCAGCGGTGCTAGCGGGCACACCTACGAGCAGTACTTC. Translation gives CASGASGHTYEQYF. The full variable domain, in which reference TRBV5-1 and TRBJ2-7 provide the parts outside the CDR3, is KAGVTQTPRYLIKTRGQQVTLSCSPISGHRSVSWYQQTPGQGLQFLFEYFSETQRNKGNFPGRFSGRQFSNSRSEMNVSTLELGDSALYLCASGASGHTYEQYFGPGTRLTVT.

The chain uses TRBV6-5 and TRBJ1-3; tentatively, D is TRBD1 (6 bases). Trimming removed 4 bases at V and 0 bases at J, with 10 bases between. Germline CDR1 is MNHEY and CDR2 is SVGAGI. The CDR3 consists of 15 residues. The CDR3 loop reads CASSFRGASGNTIYF. CDR3 nucleotide sequence: TGTGCCAGCAGTTTCCGGGGGGCCTCTGGAAACACCATATATTTT.

The chain couples TRBV28 to TRBJ1-2; a possible D gene is TRBD1 (5 bases). The CDR3 consists of 12 residues. V gave up 2 bases and J gave up 13 bases, with 14 bases separating them. Germline CDR1 is MDHEN and CDR2 is SYDVKM. Here the CDR3 DNA reads TGTGCCAGCAGTTTAGGCCCTCAAAGGGGCACCTTC. This gives the protein CASSLGPQRGTF.

The chain combines TRBV4-1 with TRBJ2-7; 12 bases are a match to TRBD2. V gave up 2 bases and J gave up 1 base; unmatched junction bases: 3. The CDR3 totals 16 residues. From germline, CDR1 is MGHRA and CDR2 YSYEKL. The DNA of the CDR3 is TGCGCCAGCAGCCAACCTGGACTAGCGGGGTCCTACGAGCAGTACTTC. Its translation: CASSQPGLAGSYEQYF.

The chain employs TRBV5-1 and TRBJ2-5; TRBD2 matches at 8 bases. V trimming: 4 bases; J trimming: 5 bases; junction bases outside the gene matches: 19. Per the germline V gene, CDR1 is SGHRS and CDR2 is YFSETQ. The length of the CDR3 is 18 residues. DNA for the CDR3: TGCGCCAGCAGCATACCAGGGGCAGCGGGAGTAGCTCGTGAGACCCAGTACTTC. Translated, it gives CASSIPGAAGVARETQYF.